This record concerns one TCR beta chain sequence. Its antigen is undetermined. The data were taken from a study of T cell responses to AZD1222 COVID-19 vaccine. Study in general: Pooled in the analysis were second doses at about 4 or about 12 weeks.

Sequencing was performed with immunoSEQ multiplex PCR; in TCRdb, only in-frame clones are kept and a portion is missing. The sample carries approximately 120,000 clones, 88% recorded once. Study observations and caveats: Among AZD1222 vaccinees, only 5 to 7 were seropositive at baseline. Donors in the cohort were predominantly white British and more often female, and clonal diversity was possibly underestimated. Reportedly, nearly half of unique spike TCRs recognized epitopes outside B.1.351/B.1.1.7 mutations.

CDR1 SGHTA and CDR2 FQGNSA come from the germline V gene. The CDR3 is 14 residues long. V was cut by 5 bases and J by 5 bases, with 16 bases left in between. Sequencing was performed on peripheral blood, taken on day 0 of AZD1222 vaccination. The TCR originated in an adult in good health. The V and J genes are TRBV7-2 and TRBJ2-7; tentative D call: TRBD1 (6 bases). CDR3 nucleotide sequence: TGTGCCAGCAGCCCATACGCAGGGGCCAACGAGCAGTACTTC. As protein: CASSPYAGANEQYF. The full variable domain, with the rest looked up from reference TRBV7-2 and TRBJ2-7, is GAGVSQSPSNKVTEKGKDVELRCDPISGHTALYWYRQSLGQGLEFLIYFQGNSAPDKSGLPSDRFSAERTGGSVSTLTIQRTQQEDSAVYLCASSPYAGANEQYFGPGTRLTVT.